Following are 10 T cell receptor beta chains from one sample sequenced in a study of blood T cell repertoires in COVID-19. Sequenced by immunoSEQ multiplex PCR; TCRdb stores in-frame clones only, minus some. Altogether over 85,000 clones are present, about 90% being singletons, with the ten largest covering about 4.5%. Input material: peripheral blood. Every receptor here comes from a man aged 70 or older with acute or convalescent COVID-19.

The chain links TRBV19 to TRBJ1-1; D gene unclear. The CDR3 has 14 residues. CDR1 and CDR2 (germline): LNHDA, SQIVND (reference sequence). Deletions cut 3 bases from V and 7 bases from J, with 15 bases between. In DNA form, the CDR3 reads TGTGCCAGTAGTATTGCATTCGAACAGATTGAAGCTTTCTTT. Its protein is CASSIAFEQIEAFF. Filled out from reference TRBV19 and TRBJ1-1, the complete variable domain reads DGGITQSPKYLFRKEGQNVTLSCEQNLNHDAMYWYRQDPGQGLRLIYYSQIVNDFQKGDIAEGYSVSREKKESFPLTVTSAQKNPTAFYLCASSIAFEQIEAFFGQGTRLTVV.

The CDR3 DNA follows: TGTGCCAGCAGCTCCGGCTCCTACAATGAGCAGTTCTTC. Translated, it gives CASSSGSYNEQFF. The chain joins TRBV6-5 to TRBJ2-1; D ambiguous. V was trimmed by 6 bases and J by 0 bases, leaving 6 bases between them. This CDR3 is 13 amino acids long. Germline lookup yields CDR1 MNHEY and CDR2 SVGAGI.

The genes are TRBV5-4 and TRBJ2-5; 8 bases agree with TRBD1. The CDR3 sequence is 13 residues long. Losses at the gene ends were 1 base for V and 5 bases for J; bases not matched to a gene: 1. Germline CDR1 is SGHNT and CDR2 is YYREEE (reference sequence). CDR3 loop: CASSLQGAETQYF. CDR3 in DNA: TGTGCCAGCAGCTTGCAGGGGGCGGAGACCCAGTACTTC.

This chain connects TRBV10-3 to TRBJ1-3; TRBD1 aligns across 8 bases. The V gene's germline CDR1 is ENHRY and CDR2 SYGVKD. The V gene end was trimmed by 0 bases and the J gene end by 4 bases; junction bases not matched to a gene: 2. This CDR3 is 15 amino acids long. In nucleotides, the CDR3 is TGTGCCATCAGTGAGTCCCGACAGGGGGGAAACACCATATATTTT. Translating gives CAISESRQGGNTIYF.

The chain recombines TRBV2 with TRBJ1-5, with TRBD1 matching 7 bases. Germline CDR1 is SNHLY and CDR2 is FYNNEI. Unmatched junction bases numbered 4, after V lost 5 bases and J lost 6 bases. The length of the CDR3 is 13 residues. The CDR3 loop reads CASSTGTAQPQHF. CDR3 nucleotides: TGTGCCAGCAGTACCGGGACAGCTCAGCCCCAGCATTTT. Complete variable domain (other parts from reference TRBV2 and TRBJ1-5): EPEVTQTPSHQVTQMGQEVILRCVPISNHLYFYWYRQILGQKVEFLVSFYNNEISEKSEIFDDQFSVERPDGSNFTLKIRSTKLEDSAMYFCASSTGTAQPQHFGDGTRLSIL.

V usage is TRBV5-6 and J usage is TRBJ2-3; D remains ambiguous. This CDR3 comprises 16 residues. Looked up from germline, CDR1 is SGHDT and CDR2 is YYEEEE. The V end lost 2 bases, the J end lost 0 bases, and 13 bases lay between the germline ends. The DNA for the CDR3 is TGTGCCAGCAGCTTTCGGTCTCCCGCCAGCACAGATACGCAGTATTTT. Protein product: CASSFRSPASTDTQYF.

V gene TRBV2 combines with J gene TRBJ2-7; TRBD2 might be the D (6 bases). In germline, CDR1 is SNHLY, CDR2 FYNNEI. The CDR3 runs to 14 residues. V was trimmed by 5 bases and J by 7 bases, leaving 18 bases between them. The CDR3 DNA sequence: TGTGCCAGCAGTCCGCCGACTAGGTGGCAAGAGCAGTACGTC. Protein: CASSPPTRWQEQYV.

The DNA for the CDR3 is TGTGCCAGCAGGACAGGGACGGGTAATTCACCCCTCCACTTT. Its translation: CASRTGTGNSPLHF. The chain combines TRBV2 with TRBJ1-6, with 7 bases matching TRBD1. From germline, CDR1 is SNHLY and CDR2 FYNNEI. The CDR3 is made up of 14 amino acids. Unmatched junction bases numbered 5, after V lost 6 bases and J lost 6 bases. The full variable domain, its missing parts supplied by reference TRBV2 and TRBJ1-6, is EPEVTQTPSHQVTQMGQEVILRCVPISNHLYFYWYRQILGQKVEFLVSFYNNEISEKSEIFDDQFSVERPDGSNFTLKIRSTKLEDSAMYFCASRTGTGNSPLHFGNGTRLTVT.

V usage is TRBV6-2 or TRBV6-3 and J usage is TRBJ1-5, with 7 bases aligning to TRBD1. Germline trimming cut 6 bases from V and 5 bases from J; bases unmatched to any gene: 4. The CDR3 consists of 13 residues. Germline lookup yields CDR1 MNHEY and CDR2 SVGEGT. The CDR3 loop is CASSDRVYQPQHF. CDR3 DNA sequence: TGTGCCAGCAGCGACAGGGTGTATCAGCCCCAGCATTTT.

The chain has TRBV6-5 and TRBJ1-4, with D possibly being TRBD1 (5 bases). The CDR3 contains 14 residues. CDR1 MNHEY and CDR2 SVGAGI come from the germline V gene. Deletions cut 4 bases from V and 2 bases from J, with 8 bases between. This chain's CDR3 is CASSSGGTNEKLFF. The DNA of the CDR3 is TGTGCCAGCAGTTCCGGGGGGACTAATGAAAAACTGTTTTTT.